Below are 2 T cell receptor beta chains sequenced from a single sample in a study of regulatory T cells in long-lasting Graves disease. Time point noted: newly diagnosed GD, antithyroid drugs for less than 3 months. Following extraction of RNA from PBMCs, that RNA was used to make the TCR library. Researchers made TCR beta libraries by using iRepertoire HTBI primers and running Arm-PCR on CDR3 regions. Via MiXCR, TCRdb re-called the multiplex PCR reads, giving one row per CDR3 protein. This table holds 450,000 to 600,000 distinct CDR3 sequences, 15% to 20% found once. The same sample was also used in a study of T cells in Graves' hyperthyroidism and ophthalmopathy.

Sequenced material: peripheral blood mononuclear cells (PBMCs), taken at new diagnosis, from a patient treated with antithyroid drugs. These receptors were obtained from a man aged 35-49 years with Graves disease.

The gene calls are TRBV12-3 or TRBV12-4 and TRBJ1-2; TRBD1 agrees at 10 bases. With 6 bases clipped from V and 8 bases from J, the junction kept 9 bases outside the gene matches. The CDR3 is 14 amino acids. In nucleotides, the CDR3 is TGTGCCAGCAGACAGACAGGGGGCGATGAGGGCTACACCTTC. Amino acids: CASRQTGGDEGYTF.

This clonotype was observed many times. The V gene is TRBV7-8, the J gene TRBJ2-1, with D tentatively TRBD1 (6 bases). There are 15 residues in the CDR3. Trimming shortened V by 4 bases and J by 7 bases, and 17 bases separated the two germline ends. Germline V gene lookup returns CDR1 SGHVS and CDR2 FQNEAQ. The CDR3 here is CASSSVRDMPNEQFF. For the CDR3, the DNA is TGTGCCAGCAGCTCCGTCCGGGACATGCCAAATGAGCAGTTCTTC.